A single sample is the source of the 26 T cell receptor beta chains below, sequenced in a study of OX40 agonist ivuxolimab in advanced cancers. Produced via immunoSEQ multiplex PCR; TCRdb's table is partial and in-frame only. The repertoire holds approximately 74,000 clones, with approximately 85% as singletons. The source was CD4+ or CD8+ T cells sorted from blood, collected in a trial of the OX40 agonist ivuxolimab. The receptors derive from an adult with an advanced solid tumor such as melanoma, head and neck, liver or kidney cancer.

About this clone itself: This sequence may be a read error, since a much larger clone differs from it by one base. The chain has TRBV18 and TRBJ1-4; D remains ambiguous. The CDR3 is made up of 13 amino acids. V was cut by 1 base and J by 5 bases, with 5 bases left in between. The germline gives CDR1 KGHSH, CDR2 LQKENI. The CDR3, as DNA: TGTGCCAGCTCACCACTTTGGAATGAAAAACTGTTTTTT. Translating it yields CASSPLWNEKLFF.

The chain joins TRBV10-3 to TRBJ2-7, with unresolved D. Germline V gives CDR1 ENHRY, CDR2 SYGVKD. The CDR3 runs 15 residues. V was pared by 5 bases and J by 5 bases, with 19 bases between. CDR3 nucleotide sequence: TGTGCCATCAGTTATAACGTGGCAGCCCTCCACGAGCAGTACTTC. It codes for CAISYNVAALHEQYF.

The J gene is TRBJ2-3, the V gene TRBV6-5, with a tentative D call TRBD1 (5 bases). The germline V and J ends were trimmed by 2 bases and 8 bases, with 14 bases remaining between them. The V gene's germline CDR1 is MNHEY and CDR2 SVGAGI. This CDR3 is 14 amino acids long. CDR3 in amino acids: CASSYGHPSGTQYF. Here the CDR3 DNA reads TGTGCCAGCAGTTACGGACACCCTTCGGGTACGCAGTATTTT.

The table lists this clone with a count of one. The rearrangement uses TRBV11-3 and TRBJ2-6; D is uncertain. The CDR3 is 15 residues long. V gave up 5 bases and J gave up 4 bases, with 12 bases separating them. Germline assignment: CDR1 SGHNT and CDR2 YENEEA. In DNA, the CDR3 is TGTGCCAGCAGCCCTCCCGGGCTCGGGGCCAACGTCCTGACTTTC. Translated, it gives CASSPPGLGANVLTF. Supplemented by reference TRBV11-3 and TRBJ2-6, the full variable domain reads EAGVVQSPRYKIIEKKQPVAFWCNPISGHNTLYWYLQNLGQGPELLIRYENEEAVDDSQLPKDRFSAERLKGVDSTLKIQPAELGDSAVYLCASSPPGLGANVLTFGAGSRLTVL.

This rearrangement joins TRBV18 to TRBJ2-3, with 7 nucleotides matching TRBD1. V lost 4 bases to trimming and J lost 5 bases; unmatched junction nucleotides: 0. The CDR3 totals 12 residues. Germline V gene sequence: CDR1 KGHSH, CDR2 LQKENI. The CDR3 DNA reads TGTGCCAGCTCACGGACAGGAGATACGCAGTATTTT. Amino acids: CASSRTGDTQYF. The whole variable domain, filled in from reference TRBV18 and TRBJ2-3, reads NAGVMQNPRHLVRRRGQEARLRCSPMKGHSHVYWYRQLPEEGLKFMVYLQKENIIDESGMPKERFSAEFPKEGPSILRIQQVVRGDSAAYFCASSRTGDTQYFGPGTRLTVL.

This rearrangement joins TRBV5-4 to TRBJ2-6; D not certain. The length of the CDR3 is 16 residues. The V gene lost 4 bases and the J gene lost 3 bases, with 14 bases spanning the gap. CDR1 is SGHNT and CDR2 is YYREEE in the germline V gene (reference sequence). The CDR3, as DNA: TGTGCCAGCAGCCTTAGTTCCCGCTTTGGGGCCAACGTCCTGACTTTC. Amino acid sequence: CASSLSSRFGANVLTF.

For the CDR3, the DNA is TGTGCCAGCAGCTTGGATAGGGGAGATAGCAATCAGCCCCAGCATTTT. Protein: CASSLDRGDSNQPQHF. The J gene is TRBJ1-5, the V gene TRBV5-6; weak D call: TRBD1 (5 bases). Trimming left V 0 bases short and J 0 bases short, with 10 bases between. The V gene's germline CDR1 is SGHDT and CDR2 YYEEEE. CDR3 length: 16 residues.

The V call is TRBV5-1, the J call TRBJ2-3; possibly TRBD1 for D (6 bases). V lost 5 bases to trimming and J lost 6 bases, with 19 bases between them. This CDR3 comprises 15 residues. Germline CDR1 SGHRS, CDR2 YFSETQ. The DNA for the CDR3 is TGCGCCAGCAGATCCAGGGGTGCGCCTGCTGATACGCAGTATTTT. Amino acids: CASRSRGAPADTQYF.

This chain joins TRBV5-6 and TRBJ2-5, with D perhaps matching TRBD1 or TRBD2 (6 bases each). Germline lookup yields CDR1 SGHDT and CDR2 YYEEEE. This CDR3 is 14 amino acids long. The ends were cut back, 0 bases at V and 9 bases at J, with 15 bases in the middle. The CDR3, as DNA: TGTGCCAGCAGCTTGGCGGGGGCCAGGGAAGCCCAGTACTTC. Encoded protein: CASSLAGAREAQYF.

This sequence joins TRBV28 and TRBJ2-5, with TRBD2 matching over 10 bases. In germline, CDR1 is MDHEN, CDR2 SYDVKM. The V segment lost 6 bases and the J segment 0 bases; nucleotides outside the gene matches: 7. The CDR3 runs to 16 residues. The CDR3 here is CASSPGTSANQETQYF. CDR3 nucleotide sequence: TGTGCCAGCAGCCCAGGGACTAGCGCAAACCAAGAGACCCAGTACTTC. The full variable domain, rest sourced from reference TRBV28 and TRBJ2-5, is DVKVTQSSRYLVKRTGEKVFLECVQDMDHENMFWYRQDPGLGLRLIYFSYDVKMKEKGDIPEGYSVSREKKERFSLILESASTNQTSMYLCASSPGTSANQETQYFGPGTRLLVL.

The CDR3 DNA follows: TGTGCCCGTGGCACCGAGGGGGCGGGGGAGCAGTACTTC. Translated, it gives CARGTEGAGEQYF. The V gene is TRBV30, the J gene TRBJ2-7; weak D call: TRBD1 (7 bases). Germline V gene lookup returns CDR1 GTSNPN and CDR2 SVGIG (reference sequence). V was pared by 8 bases and J by 7 bases, with 21 bases between. CDR3 size: 13 residues.

The genes are TRBV7-8 and TRBJ1-2, with 9 bases identical to TRBD1. The CDR3 runs to 13 residues. From germline, CDR1 is SGHVS and CDR2 FQNEAQ. The J segment lost 7 bases and the V segment lost 3 bases, leaving 3 bases of the junction unmatched. CDR3 nucleotide sequence: TGTGCCAGCAGCTTTAGGGACAGGGCTGGCTACACCTTC. Translation: CASSFRDRAGYTF.

The chain joins TRBV5-6 to TRBJ1-1, with a possible D match to TRBD1 (5 bases). CDR1 is SGHDT, CDR2 YYEEEE, per germline. V gave up 1 base and J gave up 5 bases, with 12 bases separating them. The CDR3 covers 14 residues. CDR3 region: CASSLFRAGTEAFF. In DNA, the CDR3 is TGTGCCAGCAGCTTGTTCAGGGCGGGTACTGAAGCTTTCTTT.

This clone turned up a few times. The chain employs TRBV19 and TRBJ1-5; D uncertain. In germline, CDR1 is LNHDA, CDR2 SQIVND (reference sequence). V shed 2 bases and J shed 7 bases, with 15 bases lying between them. This CDR3 is 15 amino acids long. The CDR3: CASSIRGGGWQPQHF. CDR3 nucleotide sequence: TGTGCCAGTAGTATAAGAGGCGGAGGGTGGCAGCCCCAGCATTTT.

The J gene is TRBJ2-7, the V gene TRBV6-5, with D tentatively TRBD1 (5 bases). CDR3 length: 13 residues. V was cut by 6 bases and J by 0 bases, with 9 bases left in between. Looked up from germline, CDR1 is MNHEY and CDR2 is SVGAGI. CDR3 bases: TGTGCCAGCAGCCCACAGGCCTCCTACGAGCAGTACTTC. The encoded protein is CASSPQASYEQYF.

The J gene is TRBJ2-6, the V gene TRBV4-2; D remains unclear. The CDR3 is 16 residues long. The germline V and J ends were trimmed by 0 bases and 4 bases, with 10 bases remaining between them. CDR1 and CDR2 from the germline V gene are LGHNA and YNFKEQ. The chain's CDR3 is CASSQEMGLGANVLTF. CDR3 nucleotide sequence: TGTGCCAGCAGCCAAGAAATGGGTTTGGGGGCCAACGTCCTGACTTTC.

V is TRBV29-1 and J is TRBJ2-7; TRBD1 matches at 8 bases. Germline loops: CDR1 SQVTM, CDR2 ANQGSEA. Germline trimming cut 5 bases from V and 1 base from J; bases unmatched to any gene: 4. The CDR3 is 13 amino acids. This CDR3 is CSVRQGTSYEQYF. CDR3 bases: TGCAGCGTTCGACAGGGGACGTCCTACGAGCAGTACTTC.

The rearrangement links TRBV7-6 to TRBJ2-5, with 7 bases lining up with TRBD1. Germline V gene sequence: CDR1 SGHVS, CDR2 FNYEAQ. This CDR3 has 15 residues. Trimming cost V 0 bases and J 10 bases; bases outside gene matches: 11. CDR3 sequence reads: CASSLAGQKSVDQYF. CDR3 nucleotides: TGTGCCAGCAGCTTAGCGGGACAGAAGTCGGTGGACCAGTACTTC. Variable domain in full (rest from reference TRBV7-6 and TRBJ2-5): GAGVSQSPRYKVTKRGQDVALRCDPISGHVSLYWYRQALGQGPEFLTYFNYEAQQDKSGLPNDRFSAERPEGSISTLTIQRTEQRDSAMYRCASSLAGQKSVDQYFGPGTRLLVL.

The chain has TRBV14 and TRBJ2-5, with TRBD1 identical over 8 bases. The junction had 3 bases not matched to a gene; V was cut back by 5 bases and J by 4 bases. Germline-derived CDR1 and CDR2 are SGHDN and FVKESK. The CDR3 extends over 13 amino acids. As DNA, the CDR3 is TGTGCCAGCAGCTACAGGGGGAGAGAGACCCAGTACTTC. As protein: CASSYRGRETQYF.

The chain links TRBV7-8 to TRBJ1-2; 9 bases are a match to TRBD1. The CDR3 is 17 residues long. Germline V gene lookup returns CDR1 SGHVS and CDR2 FQNEAQ. Losses at the gene ends were 5 bases for V and 7 bases for J; bases not matched to a gene: 17. CDR3 sequence reads: CASSTGQGRPAVIGYTF. The DNA for the CDR3 is TGTGCCAGCAGCACGGGACAGGGACGTCCCGCTGTAATTGGCTACACCTTC. Filled out from reference TRBV7-8 and TRBJ1-2, the complete variable domain reads GAGVSQSPRYKVAKRGQDVALRCDPISGHVSLFWYQQALGQGPEFLTYFQNEAQLDKSGLPSDRFFAERPEGSVSTLKIQRTQQEDSAVYLCASSTGQGRPAVIGYTFGSGTRLTVV.

This chain connects TRBV7-3 to TRBJ2-5, with D perhaps matching TRBD2 (5 bases). This CDR3 spans 13 amino acids. Germline assignment: CDR1 SGHTA and CDR2 FQGTGA. Deletions cut 1 base from V and 5 bases from J, with 8 bases between. CDR3 loop: CASSLISGETQYF. Here the CDR3 DNA reads TGTGCCAGCAGCTTAATTTCGGGGGAGACCCAGTACTTC.

The gene calls are TRBV25-1 and TRBJ1-4; 8 bases are shared with TRBD1. Germline trimming cut 6 bases from V and 5 bases from J; bases unmatched to any gene: 5. The germline V gene encodes CDR1 MGHDK and CDR2 SYGVNS. The CDR3 is 14 amino acids. DNA of the CDR3: TGTGCCAGCAGCGCATACAGGGGGAATGAAAAACTGTTTTTT. Amino acid sequence: CASSAYRGNEKLFF.

This clone is a singleton in its sample. This chain uses TRBV2 with TRBJ2-1; TRBD1 matches 10 bases. Per germline, CDR1 SNHLY and CDR2 FYNNEI. Losses at the gene ends were 4 bases for V and 3 bases for J; bases not matched to a gene: 0. The CDR3 contains 14 residues. DNA for the CDR3: TGTGCCAGCAGTGGGGACAGGGGCTACAATGAGCAGTTCTTC. Its translation is CASSGDRGYNEQFF.

The J gene is TRBJ2-5, the V gene TRBV7-8; tentative D call: TRBD2 (5 bases). V was pared by 4 bases and J by 4 bases, with 16 bases between. This CDR3 spans 15 amino acids. Germline V gene data show CDR1 as SGHVS and CDR2 as FQNEAQ. The CDR3 bases are TGTGCCAGCAGCTCGGCGGTCGGGGTGCGAGAGACCCAGTACTTC. Encoded protein: CASSSAVGVRETQYF. Based on the CDR3 plus reference TRBV7-8 and TRBJ2-5, the full variable domain is GAGVSQSPRYKVAKRGQDVALRCDPISGHVSLFWYQQALGQGPEFLTYFQNEAQLDKSGLPSDRFFAERPEGSVSTLKIQRTQQEDSAVYLCASSSAVGVRETQYFGPGTRLLVL.

Regarding this clone: This specimen includes other DNA sequences encoding the same CDR3. The V call is TRBV7-9, the J call TRBJ1-2, with D uncertain. V was clipped by 1 base and J by 4 bases, with 4 bases between them. The CDR3 is 12 residues long. Germline values: CDR1 SEHNR, CDR2 FQNEAQ (reference sequence). Written as DNA, the CDR3 is TGTGCCAGCAGCTTAGAGGGCTATGGCTACACCTTC. The encoded protein is CASSLEGYGYTF.

The CDR3 sequence: CASSFRQADTEAFF. The CDR3 coding sequence is TGTGCCAGCAGCTTTAGACAGGCGGACACTGAAGCTTTCTTT. The chain carries TRBV7-8 and TRBJ1-1; possible D gene TRBD1, 6 bases. The CDR3 is 14 residues long. The V and J ends lost 3 bases and 3 bases respectively, with 11 bases between them. Germline lookup yields CDR1 SGHVS and CDR2 FQNEAQ.